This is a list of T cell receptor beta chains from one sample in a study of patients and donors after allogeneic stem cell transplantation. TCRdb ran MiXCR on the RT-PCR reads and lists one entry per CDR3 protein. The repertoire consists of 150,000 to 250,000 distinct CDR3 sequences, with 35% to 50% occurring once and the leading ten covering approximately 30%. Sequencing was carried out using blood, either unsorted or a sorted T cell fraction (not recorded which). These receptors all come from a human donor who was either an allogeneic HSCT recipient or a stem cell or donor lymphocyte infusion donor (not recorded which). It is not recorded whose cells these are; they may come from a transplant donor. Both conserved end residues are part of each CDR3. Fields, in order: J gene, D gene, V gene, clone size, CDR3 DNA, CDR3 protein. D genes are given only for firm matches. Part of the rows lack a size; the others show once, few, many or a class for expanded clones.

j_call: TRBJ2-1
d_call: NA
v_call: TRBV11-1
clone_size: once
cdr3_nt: TGTGCCAGCAGCTTAGGTCCATCAGATAAGCAGTTCTTC
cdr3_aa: CASSLGPSDKQFF

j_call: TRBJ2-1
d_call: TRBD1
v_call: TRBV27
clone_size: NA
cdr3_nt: TGTGCCAGCAGTGGGACAGGGAGGTCTTGGTTCTTC
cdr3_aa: CASSGTGRSWFF

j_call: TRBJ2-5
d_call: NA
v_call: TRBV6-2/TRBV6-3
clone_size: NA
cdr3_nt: TGTGCCAGCAGAGACCGGGACTCCATCCAAGAGACCCAGTACTTC
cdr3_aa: CASRDRDSIQETQYF

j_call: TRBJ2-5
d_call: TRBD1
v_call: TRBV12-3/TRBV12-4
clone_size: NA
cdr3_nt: TGTGCCAGCAGTGGGACAGGGTTGGAGACCCAGTACTTC
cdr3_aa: CASSGTGLETQYF

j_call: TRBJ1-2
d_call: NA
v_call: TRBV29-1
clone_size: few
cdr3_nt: TGCAGCGTTAAGTCCGGTTTAGGCGGCTACACCTTC
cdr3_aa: CSVKSGLGGYTF

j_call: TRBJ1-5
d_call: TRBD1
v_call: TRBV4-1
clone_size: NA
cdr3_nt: TGCGCCAGCAGCCAAGTCAGCGGACAGGGAAGCAATCAGCCCCAGCATTTT
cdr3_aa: CASSQVSGQGSNQPQHF

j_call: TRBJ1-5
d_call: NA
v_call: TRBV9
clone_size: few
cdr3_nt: TGTGCCAGCAGCGTAGGAGGACGGGGCAATCAGCCCCAGCATTTT
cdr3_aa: CASSVGGRGNQPQHF

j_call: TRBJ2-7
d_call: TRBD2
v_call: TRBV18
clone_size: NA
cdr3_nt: TGTGCCAGCTCTACCCTCTGGACTAGCGGGAGCTACGAGCAGTACTTC
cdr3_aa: CASSTLWTSGSYEQYF

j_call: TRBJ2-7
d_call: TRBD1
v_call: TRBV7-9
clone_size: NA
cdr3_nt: TGTGCCAGCAGTCAATTCACAGGGGGAAGGGCCGAGCAGTACTTC
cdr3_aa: CASSQFTGGRAEQYF

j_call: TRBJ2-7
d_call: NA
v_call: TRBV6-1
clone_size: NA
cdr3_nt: TGTGCCAGCAGTGAAGCGCGGGGGCCCCACGAGCAGTACTTC
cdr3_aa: CASSEARGPHEQYF

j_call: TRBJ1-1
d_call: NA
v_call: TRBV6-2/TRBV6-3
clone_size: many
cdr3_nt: TGTGCCAGCAGTCGTGACGGTGACACTGAAGCTTTCTTT
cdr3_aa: CASSRDGDTEAFF

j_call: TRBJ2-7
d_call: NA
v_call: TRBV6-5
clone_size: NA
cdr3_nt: TGTGCCAGCAGATCCGTGGGGTCCTTCTACGAGCAGTACTTC
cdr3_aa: CASRSVGSFYEQYF

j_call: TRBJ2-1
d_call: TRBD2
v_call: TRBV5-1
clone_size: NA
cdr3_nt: TGCGCCAGCAGCTTGGGACTAGCGGGAGTTCTGGAGCAGTTCTTC
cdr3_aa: CASSLGLAGVLEQFF

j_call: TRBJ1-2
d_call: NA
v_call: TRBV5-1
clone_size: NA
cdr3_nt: TGCGCCAGCAGCTTGGACCAGGGTACTGGCTACACCTTC
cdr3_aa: CASSLDQGTGYTF

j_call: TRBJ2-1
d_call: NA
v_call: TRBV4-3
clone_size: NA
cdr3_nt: NA
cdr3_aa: CASSQDRVAGGSRFF

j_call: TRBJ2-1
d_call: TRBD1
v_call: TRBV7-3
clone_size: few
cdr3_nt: TGTGCCAGCAGCCCCGGACAGGCTTGGGATGAGCAGTTCTTC
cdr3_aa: CASSPGQAWDEQFF

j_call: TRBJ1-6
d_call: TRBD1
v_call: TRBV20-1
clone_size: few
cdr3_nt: TGCAGTGCTAGAGAGGCCGGGACAGGGGGTTCACCCCTCCACTTT
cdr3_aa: CSAREAGTGGSPLHF